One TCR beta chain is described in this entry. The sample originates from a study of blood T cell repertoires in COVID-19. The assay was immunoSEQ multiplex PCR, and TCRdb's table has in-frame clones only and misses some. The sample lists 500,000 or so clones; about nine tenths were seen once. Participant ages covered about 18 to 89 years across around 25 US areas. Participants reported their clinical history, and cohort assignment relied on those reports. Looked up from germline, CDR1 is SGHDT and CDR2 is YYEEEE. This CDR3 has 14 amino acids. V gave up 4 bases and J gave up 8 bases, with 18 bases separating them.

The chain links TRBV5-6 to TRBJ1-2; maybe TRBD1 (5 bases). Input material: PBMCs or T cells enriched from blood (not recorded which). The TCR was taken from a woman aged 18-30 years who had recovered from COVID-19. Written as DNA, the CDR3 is TGTGCCAGCAGCACGCGGACACCGCTTCTCGGCTACACCTTC. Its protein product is CASSTRTPLLGYTF.